What follows is one TCR beta chain and its context. Antigen specificity is unknown. The data were taken from a study of shared clonotypes between healthy human individuals. Study-wide findings and caveats: Sequencing of the sorted subsets was shown by rarefaction to be incomplete despite large depth. The sampled material consisted only of blood, and tissue repertoires are likely to differ. Naive subsets, compared against memory subsets, generally had larger estimated richness values.

Produced via immunoSEQ multiplex PCR; TCRdb's table is partial and in-frame only. Among about 2.2 million clones listed, 85% to 95% were seen once. CD45RO-negative, CCR7-positively selected cells formed the naive CD8 fraction, excluding terminally differentiated effector memory CD45RA+ cells. V lost 4 bases, J lost 1 base, and 17 bases lay in between. Per the germline V gene, CDR1 is SGHDT and CDR2 is YYEEEE. The CDR3 covers 16 residues. Sequencing was performed on naive CD8+ T cells from PBMCs. The sequence was obtained from a man aged 18 to 30 in good health. Some clones in this sample may be carry-over from other donors' samples. J is TRBJ1-2 and V is TRBV5-6, with D tentatively TRBD1 (5 bases). The CDR3 bases are TGTGCCAGCAGCCTAGAACGACAGTTTAATAACTATGGCTACACCTTC. Translated, it gives CASSLERQFNNYGYTF.